A selection of T cell receptor beta chains follows, all from one sample in a study of identical twins' blood T cells. TCRdb reprocessed the 5' RACE reads via MiXCR and lists one record per CDR3 protein. Among 300,000 to 400,000 distinct CDR3 sequences listed, around 30% were seen once. The specimen sequenced was PBMCs. The receptor source for this set is a woman between 18 and 50 years old in good health. The CDR3 runs from the conserved cysteine through the conserved F or W. The D gene is left open where the match is weak. A row's size may be missing; if present it is once, few, many or a size class.

d_call	v_call	clone_size	j_call	cdr3_nt	cdr3_aa
NA	TRBV11-2	many	TRBJ1-5	TGTGCCAGCAGCTTAGATAGCACCTATCAGCCCCAGCATTTT	CASSLDSTYQPQHF
TRBD1	TRBV2	NA	TRBJ1-4	TGTGCCAGCAGCGAGGGACAGCGAAAGACTAAATATGAAAAACTGTTTTTT	CASSEGQRKTKYEKLFF
NA	TRBV7-9	few	TRBJ1-2	TGTGCCAGCAGCTTAGTTCAGGCTAACTATGGCTACACCTTC	CASSLVQANYGYTF
NA	TRBV5-1	few	TRBJ1-1	TGCGCCAGCAGAAACGCCGGGACGCACTCTGGGGGGAACACTGAAGCTTTCTTT	CASRNAGTHSGGNTEAFF
TRBD1	TRBV29-1	NA	TRBJ1-1	TGCAGCGTCGACAGGGGGCGTTCCTCTGAAGCTTTCTTT	CSVDRGRSSEAFF
TRBD2	TRBV3-1	NA	TRBJ2-2	TGTGCCAGCAGTCCTAGCGGGAGAGGGATCGGGGAGCTGTTTTTT	CASSPSGRGIGELFF
NA	TRBV25-1	NA	TRBJ2-1	TGTGCCAGCGGGAGGATGGCGTACAATGAGCAGTTCTTC	CASGRMAYNEQFF
NA	TRBV20-1	NA	TRBJ2-3	TGCAGTGCTAGTGATGGGCCAGATACGCAGTATTTT	CSASDGPDTQYF
NA	TRBV3-1	NA	TRBJ2-1	TGTGCCAGCAGCCAAGTCCTCCGAGGGGCTCACAATGAGCAGTTCTTC	CASSQVLRGAHNEQFF
TRBD2	TRBV9	NA	TRBJ2-1	TGTGCCAGCAGCGTAGGGGGAACTAGCGGGGACGGTAAGCAGTTCTTC	CASSVGGTSGDGKQFF
TRBD2	TRBV28	few	TRBJ2-3	TGTGCCAGCAGTCTCGGGACTAGCGGGACCCTAACAGATACGCAGTATTTT	CASSLGTSGTLTDTQYF
NA	TRBV2	NA	TRBJ2-5	TGTGCCAGCTCGTCAGATCGAGAGACCCAGTACTTC	CASSSDRETQYF
TRBD2	TRBV7-2	NA	TRBJ2-2	TGTGCCAGCAGCTTATATGTGGCTAGCGGGCTGACCGGGGAGCTGTTTTTT	CASSLYVASGLTGELFF
NA	TRBV19	NA	TRBJ1-3	TGTGCCAGTACCCAGACAAGCGGTGGAAACACCATATATTTT	CASTQTSGGNTIYF
NA	TRBV7-2	many	TRBJ1-5	TGTGCCAGCAGCTCCCAGGGAAGTTATCAGCCCCAGCATTTT	CASSSQGSYQPQHF
NA	TRBV2	NA	TRBJ2-4	TGTGCCAGCAGTGAAATGGCGGGTCGGTATGGAAACATTCAGTACTTC	CASSEMAGRYGNIQYF
TRBD2	TRBV5-1	NA	TRBJ2-2	TGCGCCAGCACTACTAGCGGGGGGAACGCCGGGGAGCTGTTTTTT	CASTTSGGNAGELFF
TRBD1	TRBV29-1	NA	TRBJ2-3	TGCAGCGTCCAATACAGGGGTCAGGATACGCAGTATTTT	CSVQYRGQDTQYF
TRBD1	TRBV29-1	few	TRBJ1-1	TGCAGCGGGGGACAGGGGTCGACTGAAGCTTTCTTT	CSGGQGSTEAFF
NA	TRBV18	many	TRBJ2-5	TGTGCCAGTAGTCCCGGGGAGACCCAGTACTTC	CASSPGETQYF
NA	TRBV7-2	NA	TRBJ2-3	TGTGCCAGCAGGCGATATGTACAGTCTGATACGCAGTATTTT	CASRRYVQSDTQYF
NA	TRBV29-1	NA	TRBJ1-1	TGCAGCGTGGACCACTCGTCTGAAGCTTTCTTT	CSVDHSSEAFF
NA	TRBV12-3/TRBV12-4	NA	TRBJ1-2	TGTGCCAGCAGTTTTGGGACAAGAGGCTACACCTTC	CASSFGTRGYTF
NA	TRBV19	NA	TRBJ1-5	TGTGCCAGTAGGCTTGGAGGGTCTGGCAATCAGCCCCAGCATTTT	CASRLGGSGNQPQHF
NA	TRBV5-1	NA	TRBJ1-2	TGCGCCAGCAGCTTGGTAGGGACGGAAGGCTACACCTTC	CASSLVGTEGYTF
NA	TRBV2	NA	TRBJ2-2	TGTGCCAGCGTCTCCCGCGGCAGGAACACCGGGGAGCTGTTTTTT	CASVSRGRNTGELFF
NA	TRBV12-3/TRBV12-4	NA	TRBJ2-1	TGTGCCAGCAGTTTAAGCGGGTGCTCCTACAATGAGCAGTTCTTC	CASSLSGCSYNEQFF
TRBD2	TRBV19	few	TRBJ2-3	TGTGCCAGTACTCCCGGACTAGCGAATTCAGATACGCAGTATTTT	CASTPGLANSDTQYF
NA	TRBV7-9	NA	TRBJ1-1	TGTGCCAGCAGTGGATTGGCTGAAGCTTTCTTT	CASSGLAEAFF
NA	TRBV12-3/TRBV12-4	few	TRBJ2-1	TGTGCCAGCAGTTGGACGTCGGGGAGAAGCTACAATGAGCAGTTCTTC	CASSWTSGRSYNEQFF
NA	TRBV11-2	few	TRBJ1-1	TGTGCCAGCAGCTTATTCGGGCAGGGGAAAGCTTTCTTT	CASSLFGQGKAFF
NA	TRBV12-3/TRBV12-4	few	TRBJ1-1	TGTGCCAGCAGCCCCGGGGGTGAAGCTTTCTTT	CASSPGGEAFF
NA	TRBV19	NA	TRBJ1-1	TGTGCCAGTATAACCGGGGCGTCTACGAACACTGAAGCTTTCTTT	CASITGASTNTEAFF
NA	TRBV20-1	NA	TRBJ1-1	TGCAGTGCTATGTGGATGAACACTGAAGCTTTCTTT	CSAMWMNTEAFF
NA	TRBV12-5	few	TRBJ1-5	TGTGCTAGTGGTCTGGGGTGGCCCCAGCATTTT	CASGLGWPQHF
NA	TRBV2	few	TRBJ1-1	TGTGCCGGCAGTTCAAGTGACCGAGCTTTCTTT	CAGSSSDRAFF
TRBD1	TRBV3-1	NA	TRBJ2-3	TGTGCCAGCAGCTGGACAGGGGGAGATACGCAGTATTTT	CASSWTGGDTQYF
TRBD2	TRBV12-3/TRBV12-4	NA	TRBJ2-3	TGTGCCAGCATAGCGGGACGCACAGATACGCAGTATTTT	CASIAGRTDTQYF
TRBD2	TRBV20-1	NA	TRBJ2-1	TGCAGTGCTTGGCCCCCAGCGGGAACCTACAATGATCAGTTCTTC	CSAWPPAGTYNDQFF
NA	TRBV20-1	many	TRBJ1-2	TGCAGTGCTAGTTTGGGGCTGACGGCACCATATGGCTACACCTTC	CSASLGLTAPYGYTF
NA	TRBV9	NA	TRBJ1-5	TGTGCCAGCAGCGTAGACCCTCAGGTGGGTCAGCCCCAGCATTTT	CASSVDPQVGQPQHF
TRBD1	TRBV28	few	TRBJ2-5	TGTGCCAGCAGCCTACCCCGACAGGGACAAGAGACCCAGTACTTC	CASSLPRQGQETQYF
TRBD1	TRBV20-1	NA	TRBJ1-5	TGCAGTGCTAGGGGGACAGGGGATGGACAGCCCCAGCATTTT	CSARGTGDGQPQHF
NA	TRBV20-1	few	TRBJ2-3	TGCAGTGCTAGGTTTAGGGGCACAGATACGCAGTATTTT	CSARFRGTDTQYF
TRBD1	TRBV3-1	few	TRBJ2-7	TGTGCCAGCAGCCAAGGAAGACCAGGGGGCAACGAGCAGTACTTC	CASSQGRPGGNEQYF
NA	TRBV9	once	TRBJ2-1	TGTGCCAGCAGCGTAGTCGGGACTGAGCAGTTCTTC	CASSVVGTEQFF
NA	TRBV10-3	NA	TRBJ2-3	TGTGCCATCAGTGAGCAGACAGATACGCAGTATTTT	CAISEQTDTQYF
NA	TRBV7-2	NA	TRBJ1-1	TGTGCCAGCAGCTGGCGGGGCGGGAGAACGGTAGCTTTCTTT	CASSWRGGRTVAFF
NA	TRBV5-1	NA	TRBJ1-3	TGCGCCAGGAGCGCATACCCTTACTGGAGCTCTGGAAACACCATATATTTT	CARSAYPYWSSGNTIYF
TRBD1	TRBV2	NA	TRBJ1-1	TGTGCCAGCAACCGAAGGGGGCCCACTGAAGCTTTCTTT	CASNRRGPTEAFF
NA	TRBV20-1	few	TRBJ1-6	TGCAGTGCAACCCGGGACGGTAATAATTCACCCCTCCACTTT	CSATRDGNNSPLHF
NA	TRBV5-1	few	TRBJ2-1	TGCGCCAGCACTGGAGCGGTAATGGGCAATGAGCAGTTCTTC	CASTGAVMGNEQFF
NA	TRBV12-3/TRBV12-4	many	TRBJ1-2	TGTGCCAGCATCGGACAAGGGCTAGGCTACACCTTC	CASIGQGLGYTF
NA	TRBV7-9	NA	TRBJ1-2	TGTGCCAGCAGCCATCCCAGACCCTATGGCTACACCTTC	CASSHPRPYGYTF
TRBD2	TRBV11-1	NA	TRBJ2-2	TGTGCCAGCCCCCCGCTGCGGGGGGACACCGGGGAGCTGTTTTTT	CASPPLRGDTGELFF
NA	TRBV25-1	once	TRBJ2-5	TGTGCCAGCACCCACATTTCAGGGGGGAAGGAAGAGACCCAGTACTTC	CASTHISGGKEETQYF
NA	TRBV7-9	once	TRBJ2-1	TGTGCCATCCCGTCTAGCTCCTACAATGAGCAGTTCTTC	CAIPSSSYNEQFF
TRBD1	TRBV5-1	few	TRBJ1-2	TGCGCCAGCAGCTATTCGGGACAGGGGAAGAACTATGGCTACACCTTC	CASSYSGQGKNYGYTF
TRBD1	TRBV3-1	many	TRBJ2-5	TGTGCCAGCAGCCCTAAGGGGGCCCTTGAAGAGACCCAGTACTTC	CASSPKGALEETQYF